The sample holds one count of the clone carrying this T cell receptor (beta chain). Antigen: not known. The data belong to a study of blood T cells in healthy people across ages. Trimming at V came to 5 bases and at J to 0 bases, leaving 8 bases not matched to a gene. There are 16 residues in the CDR3. Germline CDR1 reads SGHNT; CDR2 reads YYREEE (reference sequence). Then a second PCR, running about 6 to 11 cycles, was carried out with a sample-barcoded 5' primer and a J-beta primer mix. From the 5' RACE reads, TCRdb called clonotypes with MiXCR, one entry per CDR3 protein. The sample includes about 800,000 distinct CDR3 sequences, roughly 25% of them seen just once. Regarding the study as a whole: Long-lived donors had more naive CD4+ cells and higher diversity than aged donors.

The same data also went into a second study, on T cells of mothers and their children. That investigation notes: Every mother produced more than 8 million TCR beta CDR3 reads, whereas every child provided several million.

The genes are TRBV5-4 and TRBJ2-4; 7 nucleotides line up with TRBD1. The sequenced sample consisted of blood. The source is a boy aged 10-17 years in good health. The CDR3 DNA is TGTGCCAGCAGTCCCTCGGGACAGCTAGCCAAAAACATTCAGTACTTC. The encoded protein is CASSPSGQLAKNIQYF.